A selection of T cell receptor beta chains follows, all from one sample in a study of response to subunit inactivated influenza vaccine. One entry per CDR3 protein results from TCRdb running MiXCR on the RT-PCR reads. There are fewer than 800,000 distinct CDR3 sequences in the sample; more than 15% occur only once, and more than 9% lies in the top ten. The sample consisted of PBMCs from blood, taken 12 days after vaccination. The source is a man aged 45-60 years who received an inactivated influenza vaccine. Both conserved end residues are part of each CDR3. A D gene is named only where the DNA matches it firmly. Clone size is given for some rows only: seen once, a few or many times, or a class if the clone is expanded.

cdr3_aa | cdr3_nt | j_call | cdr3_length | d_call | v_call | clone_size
CASNAGMETQYF | TGTGCCAGCAACGCGGGAATGGAGACCCAGTACTTC | TRBJ2-5 | 12 | - | TRBV7-9 | few
CSAGGGGVHEQFF | TGCAGTGCAGGAGGTGGGGGGGTCCATGAGCAGTTCTTC | TRBJ2-1 | 13 | TRBD2 | TRBV20-1 | few
CASSFWGGAADTQYF | TGTGCCAGCAGCTTTTGGGGGGGGGCCGCAGATACGCAGTATTTT | TRBJ2-3 | 15 | - | TRBV7-2 | many
CASSGDSRNEQFF | TGTGCCAGCAGTGGGGACAGCCGCAATGAGCAGTTCTTC | TRBJ2-1 | 13 | TRBD1 | TRBV2 | -
CASSPREAANLPLHF | TGTGCCAGCTCACCCCGGGAGGCCGCTAATTTACCCCTCCACTTT | TRBJ1-6 | 15 | - | TRBV18 | -
CASSLLQGANYGYTF | TGTGCCAGCAGCTTATTACAGGGGGCTAACTATGGCTACACCTTC | TRBJ1-2 | 15 | TRBD1 | TRBV11-2 | few
CASSEWGWSANYGYTF | TGTGCCAGCAGTGAATGGGGTTGGTCGGCTAACTATGGCTACACCTTC | TRBJ1-2 | 16 | - | TRBV6-1 | -
CASSPLNAQYF | TGTGCCAGCAGCCCCCTTAACGCGCAGTATTTT | TRBJ2-3 | 11 | - | TRBV11-2 | -
CASSVTSGGNTDTQYF | TGTGCCAGTAGTGTAACTAGCGGGGGAAACACAGATACGCAGTATTTT | TRBJ2-3 | 16 | TRBD2 | TRBV19 | -
CASSLGQANQYQHF | TGCGCCAGCAGCTTGGGACAAGCTAATCAGTACCAGCATTTT | TRBJ1-5 | 14 | - | TRBV5-1 | -
CSARDLGGYEQYF | TGCAGTGCTAGAGATCTAGGAGGATACGAGCAGTACTTC | TRBJ2-7 | 13 | - | TRBV20-1 | few
CASSPFTTVSYEQYF | TGTGCCAGCAGCCCTTTTACGACAGTCTCCTACGAGCAGTACTTC | TRBJ2-7 | 15 | - | TRBV7-2 | -
CASRAGQLFPSGANVLTF | TGTGCCAGCAGGGCAGGACAGCTCTTTCCCTCTGGGGCCAACGTCCTGACTTTC | TRBJ2-6 | 18 | - | TRBV11-2 | -
CASSPKANHNEQFF | TGTGCCAGCTCACCAAAGGCTAATCACAATGAGCAGTTCTTC | TRBJ2-1 | 14 | - | TRBV18 | -
CATSDTTLQETQYF | TGTGCCACCAGTGATACCACCCTCCAAGAGACCCAGTACTTC | TRBJ2-5 | 14 | - | TRBV24-1 | -
CSARDALAGAKETQYF | TGCAGTGCTAGAGATGCGCTAGCGGGGGCAAAAGAGACCCAGTACTTC | TRBJ2-5 | 16 | TRBD2 | TRBV20-1 | -
CASSLRYNQPQHF | TGCGCCAGCAGCTTGCGGTACAATCAGCCCCAGCATTTT | TRBJ1-5 | 13 | - | TRBV5-1 | -
CASSSPIKSSPLHF | TGTGCCAGCAGCTCTCCCATCAAATCCTCACCCCTCCACTTT | TRBJ1-6 | 14 | - | TRBV11-2 | -
CSAARGNEQFF | TGCAGTGCTGCCCGGGGCAATGAGCAGTTCTTC | TRBJ2-1 | 11 | - | TRBV20-1 | few
CSASQGFNYGYTF | TGCAGTGCTTCTCAGGGGTTTAACTATGGCTACACCTTC | TRBJ1-2 | 13 | - | TRBV20-1 | -
CASGSFGGANEQYF | TGTGCCAGCGGGAGCTTTGGGGGGGCCAACGAGCAGTACTTC | TRBJ2-7 | 14 | - | TRBV7-2 | -
CASSLAGGRGIWETQYF | TGTGCCAGCAGCTTGGCCGGGGGCAGGGGGATTTGGGAGACCCAGTACTTC | TRBJ2-5 | 17 | - | TRBV5-6 | few
CASTSFGLAGGRSYNEQFF | TGCGCCAGCACATCCTTTGGATTAGCGGGAGGCCGATCCTACAATGAGCAGTTCTTC | TRBJ2-1 | 19 | TRBD2 | TRBV5-1 | -
CATSDPGHITGELFF | TGTGCCACCAGTGATCCGGGACACATTACCGGGGAGCTGTTTTTT | TRBJ2-2 | 15 | - | TRBV24-1 | -